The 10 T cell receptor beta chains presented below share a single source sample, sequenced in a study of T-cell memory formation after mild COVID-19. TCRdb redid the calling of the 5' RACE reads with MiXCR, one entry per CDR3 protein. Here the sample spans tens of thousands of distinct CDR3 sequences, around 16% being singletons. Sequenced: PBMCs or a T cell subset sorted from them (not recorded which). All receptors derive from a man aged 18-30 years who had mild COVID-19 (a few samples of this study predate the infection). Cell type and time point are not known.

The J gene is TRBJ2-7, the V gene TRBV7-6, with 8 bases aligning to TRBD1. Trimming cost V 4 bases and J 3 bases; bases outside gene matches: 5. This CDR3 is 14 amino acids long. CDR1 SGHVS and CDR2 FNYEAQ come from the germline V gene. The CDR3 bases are TGTGCCAGCAGCTCGACAGGGGCTCGCTACGAGCAGTACTTC. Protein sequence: CASSSTGARYEQYF.

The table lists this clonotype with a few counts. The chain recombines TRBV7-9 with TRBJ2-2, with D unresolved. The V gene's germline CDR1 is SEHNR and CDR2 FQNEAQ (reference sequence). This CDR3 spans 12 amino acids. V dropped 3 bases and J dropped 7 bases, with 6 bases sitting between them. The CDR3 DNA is TGTGCCAGCAGCTTTCCCGACGGGGAGCTGTTTTTT. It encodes CASSFPDGELFF.

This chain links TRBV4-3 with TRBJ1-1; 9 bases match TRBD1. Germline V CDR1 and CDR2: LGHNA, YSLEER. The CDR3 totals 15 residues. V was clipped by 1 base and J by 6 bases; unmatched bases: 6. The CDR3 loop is CASSQVGDRASEAFF. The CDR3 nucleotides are TGCGCCAGCAGCCAAGTCGGGGACAGGGCTTCTGAAGCTTTCTTT.

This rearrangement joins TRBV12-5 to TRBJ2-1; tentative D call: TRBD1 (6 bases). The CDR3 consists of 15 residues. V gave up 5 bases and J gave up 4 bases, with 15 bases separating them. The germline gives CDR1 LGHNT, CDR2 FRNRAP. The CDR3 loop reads CASGLPGTPYNEQFF. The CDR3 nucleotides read TGTGCTAGTGGTCTACCCGGGACACCTTACAATGAGCAGTTCTTC.

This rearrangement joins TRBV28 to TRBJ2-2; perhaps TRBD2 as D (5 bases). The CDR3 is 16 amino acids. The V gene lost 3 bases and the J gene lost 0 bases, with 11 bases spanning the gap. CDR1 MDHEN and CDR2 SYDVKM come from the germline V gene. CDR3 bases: TGTGCCAGCAGTTTCTACGGGGTTACGAACACCGGGGAGCTGTTTTTT. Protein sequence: CASSFYGVTNTGELFF.

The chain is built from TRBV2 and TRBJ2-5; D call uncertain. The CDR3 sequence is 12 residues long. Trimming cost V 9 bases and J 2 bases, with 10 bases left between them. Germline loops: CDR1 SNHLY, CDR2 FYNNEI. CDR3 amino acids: CARGRIQETQYF. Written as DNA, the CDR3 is TGTGCCAGAGGACGGATTCAAGAGACCCAGTACTTC.

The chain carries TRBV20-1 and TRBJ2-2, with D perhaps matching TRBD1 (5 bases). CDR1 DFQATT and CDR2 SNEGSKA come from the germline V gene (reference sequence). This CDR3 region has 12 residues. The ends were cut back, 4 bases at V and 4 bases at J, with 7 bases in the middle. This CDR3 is CSAMGPTGELFF. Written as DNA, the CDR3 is TGCAGTGCTATGGGGCCCACCGGGGAGCTGTTTTTT.

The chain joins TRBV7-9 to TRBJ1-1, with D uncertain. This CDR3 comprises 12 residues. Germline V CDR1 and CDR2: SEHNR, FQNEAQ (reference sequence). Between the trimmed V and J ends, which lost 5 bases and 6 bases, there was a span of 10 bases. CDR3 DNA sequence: TGTGCCAGCAGCCTAGGGTTTTCTGAAGCTTTCTTT. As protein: CASSLGFSEAFF.

As DNA, the CDR3 is TGTGCCAGCAGTTCCTCCGAGGTACAAGAGACCCAGTACTTC. Its translation is CASSSSEVQETQYF. The chain employs TRBV6-2 or TRBV6-3 and TRBJ2-5, with D unclear. The CDR3 sequence is 14 residues long. The V and J ends lost 4 bases and 2 bases respectively, with 11 bases between them. Germline CDR1 MNHEY, CDR2 SVGEGT.

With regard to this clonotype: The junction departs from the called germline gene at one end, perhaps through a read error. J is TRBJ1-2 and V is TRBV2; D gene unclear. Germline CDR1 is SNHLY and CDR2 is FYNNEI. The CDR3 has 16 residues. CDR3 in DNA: TGTGCCAGCAGTGAAGCTGGAACAGCCGCAAACTATCGCTACACCTTC. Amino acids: CASSEAGTAANYRYTF.